This T cell receptor beta chain was captured in a study of cytomegalovirus exposure and HLA in healthy donors. Overall study results and limits: Many donors shared some public TCRs, even though most TCR sequences were rare.

Turning to this clone: Its antigen is as yet unknown.

Profiling relied on immunoSEQ multiplex PCR, and the TCRdb table lists in-frame clones only, not all of them. The sample consists of more than 50,000 clones, about 94% of them appearing once. Losses at the gene ends were 0 bases for V and 1 base for J; bases not matched to a gene: 5. The CDR3 has 16 amino acids. The V gene's germline CDR1 is MGHRA and CDR2 YSYEKL. Sequences were obtained from PBMCs. The chain has TRBV4-1 and TRBJ2-7; 8 bases are a match to TRBD1. The receptor was derived from a man aged 18 to 30 in good health and CMV-seronegative. The CDR3 coding sequence is TGCGCCAGCAGCCAAGATGCCGGACAGGGTTCCTACGAGCAGTACTTC. Amino acid sequence: CASSQDAGQGSYEQYF.